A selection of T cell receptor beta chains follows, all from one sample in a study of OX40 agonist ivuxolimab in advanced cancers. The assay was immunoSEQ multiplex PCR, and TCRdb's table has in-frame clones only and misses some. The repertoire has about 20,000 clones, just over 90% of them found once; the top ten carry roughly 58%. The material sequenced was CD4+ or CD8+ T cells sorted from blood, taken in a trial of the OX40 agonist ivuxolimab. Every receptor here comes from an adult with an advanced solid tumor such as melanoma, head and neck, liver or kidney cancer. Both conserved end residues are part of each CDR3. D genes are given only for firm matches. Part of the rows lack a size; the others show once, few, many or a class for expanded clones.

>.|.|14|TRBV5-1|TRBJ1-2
CASSFWGDDYGYTF
TGCGCCAGCAGCTTTTGGGGTGACGACTATGGCTACACCTTC
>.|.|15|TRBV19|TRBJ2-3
CASRLQGSRADTQYF
TGTGCCAGTAGGTTACAGGGTTCGAGGGCAGATACGCAGTATTTT
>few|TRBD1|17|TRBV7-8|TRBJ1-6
CASSPRGQSSYNSPLHF
TGTGCCAGCAGCCCTAGGGGACAGAGCTCCTATAATTCACCCCTCCACTTT
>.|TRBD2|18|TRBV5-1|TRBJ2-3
CASSWRQRGILGTDTQYF
TGCGCCAGCAGCTGGCGGCAGCGGGGCATCCTCGGCACAGATACGCAGTATTTT
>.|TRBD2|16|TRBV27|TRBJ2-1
CASSLSGGSSYNEQFF
TGTGCCAGCAGTTTGAGCGGGGGGAGCTCCTACAATGAGCAGTTCTTC
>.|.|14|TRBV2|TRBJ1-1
CASSEGGSNTEAFF
TGTGCCAGCAGTGAAGGAGGGTCCAACACTGAAGCTTTCTTT
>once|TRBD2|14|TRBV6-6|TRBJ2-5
CASRTAGGLETQYF
TGTGCCAGCAGGACTGCGGGGGGTTTGGAGACCCAGTACTTC
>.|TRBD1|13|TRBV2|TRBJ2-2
CASKGQSTGELFF
TGTGCCAGCAAGGGACAGAGCACCGGGGAGCTGTTTTTT
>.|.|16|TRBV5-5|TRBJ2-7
CASSLGVRTDAYEQYF
TGTGCCAGCAGCTTGGGAGTGCGGACAGATGCCTACGAGCAGTACTTC
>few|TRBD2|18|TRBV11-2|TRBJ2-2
CASSLMVSGGPNTGELFF
TGTGCCAGCAGCTTAATGGTTAGCGGGGGCCCGAACACCGGGGAGCTGTTTTTT
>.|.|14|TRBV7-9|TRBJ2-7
CASSSGRGPYEQYF
TGTGCCAGCAGCTCAGGCAGAGGCCCCTACGAGCAGTACTTC
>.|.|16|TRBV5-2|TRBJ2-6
CASSQIRAVGANVLTF
TGCGCCAGCAGTCAGATCCGGGCAGTCGGGGCCAACGTCCTGACTTTC
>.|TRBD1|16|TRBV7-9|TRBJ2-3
CASSPPRDRSTDTQYF
TGTGCCAGCAGCCCGCCAAGGGACAGGAGCACAGATACGCAGTATTTT
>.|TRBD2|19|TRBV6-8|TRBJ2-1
CASSYPGTSGAQGDNEQFF
TGTGCCAGCAGTTACCCCGGGACTAGCGGGGCCCAAGGGGACAATGAGCAGTTCTTC
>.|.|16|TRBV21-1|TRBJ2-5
CANPGTSGGHQETQYF
TGTGCCAACCCGGGAACTAGCGGGGGGCACCAAGAGACCCAGTACTTC
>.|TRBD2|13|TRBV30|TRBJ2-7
CAWTSGTSYEQYF
TGTGCCTGGACTTCCGGGACTAGCTACGAGCAGTACTTC
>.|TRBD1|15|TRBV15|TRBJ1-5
CATSSTDTGGQPQHF
TGTGCCACCAGCAGCACCGACACAGGGGGTCAGCCCCAGCATTTT
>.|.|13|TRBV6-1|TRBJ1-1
CASSEDRGTEAFF
TGTGCCAGCAGTGAAGATCGCGGAACTGAAGCTTTCTTT
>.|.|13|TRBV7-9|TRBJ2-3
CASSVGGRDTQYF
TGTGCCAGCAGCGTAGGGGGTAGAGATACGCAGTATTTT
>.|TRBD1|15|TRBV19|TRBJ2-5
CASSIGTGVGETQYF
TGTGCCAGTAGTATCGGGACAGGGGTAGGAGAGACCCAGTACTTC
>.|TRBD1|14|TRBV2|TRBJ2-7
CASSYGATGVEQYF
TGTGCCAGCAGTTATGGGGCAACAGGGGTCGAGCAGTACTTC
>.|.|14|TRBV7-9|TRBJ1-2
CASSLADQNYGYTF
TGTGCCAGCAGCTTGGCAGACCAAAACTATGGCTACACCTTC
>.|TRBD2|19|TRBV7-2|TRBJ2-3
CASSSRNPSGGAITDTQYF
TGTGCCAGCAGCTCCCGGAATCCTAGCGGGGGGGCCATCACAGATACGCAGTATTTT
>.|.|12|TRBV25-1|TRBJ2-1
CASSEYLNEQFF
TGTGCCAGCAGTGAATATTTAAATGAGCAGTTCTTC
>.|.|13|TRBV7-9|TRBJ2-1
CASSFDSYNEQFF
TGTGCCAGCAGCTTCGACAGTTACAATGAGCAGTTCTTC
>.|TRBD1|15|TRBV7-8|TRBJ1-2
CASSPGTGYVYGYTF
TGTGCCAGCAGCCCAGGGACAGGATATGTTTATGGCTACACCTTC
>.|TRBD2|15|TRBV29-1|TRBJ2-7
CSVELAGGRTYEQYF
TGCAGCGTTGAACTAGCGGGGGGGCGAACCTACGAGCAGTACTTC
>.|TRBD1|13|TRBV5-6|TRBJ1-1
CASSPTGGLEAFF
TGTGCCAGCAGCCCAACAGGGGGGCTTGAAGCTTTCTTT
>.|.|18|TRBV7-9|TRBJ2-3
CASSFDSGNRFRTDTQYF
TGTGCCAGCAGCTTCGATTCGGGGAATCGGTTTCGCACAGATACGCAGTATTTT
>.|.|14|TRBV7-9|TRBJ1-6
CASSLGQLNSPLHF
TGTGCCAGCAGCTTAGGACAGCTTAATTCACCCCTCCACTTT
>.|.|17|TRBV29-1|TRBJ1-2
CSVVGSGAPTTRAGYTF
TGCAGCGTTGTCGGATCGGGGGCCCCTACTACCCGCGCTGGCTACACCTTC
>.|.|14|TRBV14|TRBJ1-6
CASSQYQRGSPLHF
TGTGCCAGCAGCCAGTACCAAAGGGGTTCACCCCTCCACTTT
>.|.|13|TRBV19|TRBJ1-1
CASTLVGNTEAFF
TGTGCCAGTACCTTGGTTGGGAACACTGAAGCTTTCTTT
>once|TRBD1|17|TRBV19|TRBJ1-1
CASTPLGRGHDNTEAFF
TGTGCCAGTACCCCCCTGGGCAGGGGGCATGATAACACTGAAGCTTTCTTT
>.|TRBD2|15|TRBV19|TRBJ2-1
CASSPAGGPYNEQFF
TGTGCCAGTAGTCCAGCGGGGGGGCCTTACAATGAGCAGTTCTTC
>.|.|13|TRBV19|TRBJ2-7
CASSISPEYEQYF
TGTGCCAGTAGTATTAGTCCCGAATACGAGCAGTACTTC
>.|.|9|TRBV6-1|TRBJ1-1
CAISTEAFF
TGTGCCATTAGCACTGAAGCTTTCTTT
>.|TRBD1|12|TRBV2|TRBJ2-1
CASSTGVYEQFF
TGTGCCAGCAGTACAGGGGTATATGAGCAGTTCTTC
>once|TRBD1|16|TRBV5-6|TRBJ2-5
CASSLTGGYVQETQYF
TGTGCCAGCAGCTTGACAGGGGGTTACGTCCAAGAGACCCAGTACTTC
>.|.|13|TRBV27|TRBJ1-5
CASSLGFNQPQHF
TGTGCCAGCAGTTTAGGGTTTAATCAGCCCCAGCATTTT
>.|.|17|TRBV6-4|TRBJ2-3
CASSDSQRGLPTDTQYF
TGTGCCAGCAGTGACTCCCAAAGGGGGTTACCCACAGATACGCAGTATTTT
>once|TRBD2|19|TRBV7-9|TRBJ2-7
CASSLKPGLAGEHAYEQYF
TGTGCCAGCAGCTTAAAGCCGGGACTAGCGGGGGAACATGCCTACGAGCAGTACTTC
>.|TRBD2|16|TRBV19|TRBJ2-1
CASRASGGVVYNEQFF
TGTGCCAGTAGAGCTAGCGGGGGGGTGGTCTACAATGAGCAGTTCTTC
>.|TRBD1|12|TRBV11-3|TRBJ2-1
CASSQGDNEQFF
TGTGCCAGCAGCCAGGGGGACAATGAGCAGTTCTTC
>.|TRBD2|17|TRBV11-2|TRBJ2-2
CASSLESGGWYTGELFF
TGTGCCAGCAGCTTAGAGAGCGGGGGATGGTATACCGGGGAGCTGTTTTTT
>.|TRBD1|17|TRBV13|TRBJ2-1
CASSLELGTGGYNEQFF
TGTGCCAGCAGTCTCGAACTAGGGACAGGGGGGTACAATGAGCAGTTCTTC
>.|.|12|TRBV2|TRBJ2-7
CASSEDTYEQYF
TGTGCCAGCAGTGAAGACACCTACGAGCAGTACTTC
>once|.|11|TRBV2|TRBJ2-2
CASLNTGELFF
TGTGCCAGCCTGAACACCGGGGAGCTGTTTTTT